The clone carrying this T cell receptor (beta chain) has a single count. Its antigen is unknown. The source of the sample is a study of cytomegalovirus exposure and HLA in healthy donors. Study results and caveats: According to an earlier analysis, most TCR beta V segments yielded productive rearrangements about 87% or about 30% of the time.

Among the donors, all were healthy bone marrow donors. CDR1 SGHNT and CDR2 YYREEE come from the germline V gene (reference sequence). The V segment lost 7 bases and the J segment 2 bases; nucleotides outside the gene matches: 3. This CDR3 region has 13 residues. In the PCR, 60 Vbeta and 13 Jbeta primers were used. Some clones are missing from TCRdb's copy, which holds only in-frame ones; the method was immunoSEQ multiplex PCR. This table has 110,000 or so clones, roughly 72% appearing once. The clonotype was recovered from a woman in her thirties or forties in good health and CMV-seropositive. The chain carries TRBV5-4 and TRBJ2-7; 10 positions agree with TRBD2. The sample taken for sequencing was PBMCs. CDR3 DNA: TGTGCCAGCCGAACTAGCGGGACCTACGAGCAGTACTTC. This gives the protein CASRTSGTYEQYF.